A single sample gave rise to the 15 T cell receptor beta chains below, sequenced in a study of blood T cell repertoires in COVID-19. Here immunoSEQ multiplex PCR was the method, and the copy in TCRdb shows in-frame clones only, minus some. This sample has about 190,000 clones, with 84% found just once. The sample comprised PBMCs or T cells enriched from blood (not recorded which). The receptors were sampled from a woman in her 30s who had been exposed to COVID-19.

The CDR3 nucleotides read TGCGCCAGCAGCTGGGTCCCTGCCGTAAGCGGGGGTTCCTACGAGCAGTACTTC. Its translation is CASSWVPAVSGGSYEQYF. The rearrangement uses TRBV5-1 and TRBJ2-7; 8 nucleotides match TRBD2. The CDR3 totals 18 residues. With V trimmed by 3 bases and J by 1 base, 15 bases remained unmatched. Germline loops: CDR1 SGHRS, CDR2 YFSETQ.

The rearrangement uses TRBV4-1 and TRBJ2-7; D perhaps matches TRBD1 (6 bases). Germline CDR1 reads MGHRA; CDR2 reads YSYEKL. The V end lost 4 bases, the J end lost 6 bases, and 13 bases lay between the germline ends. The length of the CDR3 is 13 residues. CDR3 loop: CASSRLTGPEQYF. The CDR3 coding sequence is TGCGCCAGCAGCCGCCTTACAGGGCCCGAGCAGTACTTC.

V is TRBV5-6 and J is TRBJ1-5; 8 nucleotides align to TRBD1. The trim removed 4 bases at V and 4 bases at J, leaving 13 bases unmatched. The CDR3 consists of 17 residues. Germline V gene data show CDR1 as SGHDT and CDR2 as YYEEEE. CDR3 in DNA: TGTGCCAGCAGCAACTTGAGGGTTTGGACAGGGAATCAGCCCCAGCATTTT. Encoded protein: CASSNLRVWTGNQPQHF.

The chain links TRBV7-2 to TRBJ1-6; a weak D match, TRBD1 (5 bases). This CDR3 comprises 16 residues. V was cut by 5 bases and J by 14 bases, with 25 bases left in between. Germline loops: CDR1 SGHTA, CDR2 FQGNSA. CDR3 DNA: TGTGCCAGCAGCCTTACTTGGGACTCCTCCTATGGCGCCCTCCACTTT. Translated, it gives CASSLTWDSSYGALHF. The entire variable domain, with the rest obtained from reference TRBV7-2 and TRBJ1-6, is as follows: GAGVSQSPSNKVTEKGKDVELRCDPISGHTALYWYRQSLGQGLEFLIYFQGNSAPDKSGLPSDRFSAERTGGSVSTLTIQRTQQEDSAVYLCASSLTWDSSYGALHFGNGTRLTVT.

This rearrangement joins TRBV6-2 or TRBV6-3 to TRBJ2-3; no clear D gene. This CDR3 is 12 amino acids long. Germline V gene data show CDR1 as MNHEY and CDR2 as SVGEGT. V shed 2 bases and J shed 6 bases, with 6 bases lying between them. CDR3 sequence (DNA): TGTGCCAGCAGTTACCCCCTGGATACGCAGTATTTT. As protein: CASSYPLDTQYF.

The chain recombines TRBV14 with TRBJ2-7; 13 bases match TRBD2. The CDR3 sequence is 14 residues long. The V gene's germline CDR1 is SGHDN and CDR2 FVKESK. J gave up 6 bases and V 4 bases, and 3 bases lay outside the gene matches. This CDR3 reads CASSRRTSGGEQYF. The CDR3, as DNA: TGTGCCAGCAGCCGTAGGACTAGCGGGGGCGAGCAGTACTTC.

This sequence joins TRBV7-8 and TRBJ2-6; D is perhaps TRBD1 (6 bases). Trimming stripped 2 bases from V and 0 bases from J, with 11 bases between. This CDR3 is 17 amino acids long. Germline V lookup: CDR1 SGHVS, CDR2 FQNEAQ. CDR3 bases: TGTGCCAGCAGCTTAACATCCAGGGGCTCTGGGGCCAACGTCCTGACTTTC. Translation: CASSLTSRGSGANVLTF.

V is TRBV11-3 and J is TRBJ2-7; 8 nucleotides match TRBD1. Germline assignment: CDR1 SGHNT and CDR2 YENEEA. CDR3 size: 14 residues. J gave up 2 bases and V 5 bases, and 5 bases lay outside the gene matches. The CDR3 sequence: CASSHPDRAYEQYF. The CDR3 region has the DNA TGTGCCAGCAGCCACCCGGACAGGGCCTACGAGCAGTACTTC. The full variable domain, in which reference TRBV11-3 and TRBJ2-7 provide the parts outside the CDR3, is EAGVVQSPRYKIIEKKQPVAFWCNPISGHNTLYWYLQNLGQGPELLIRYENEEAVDDSQLPKDRFSAERLKGVDSTLKIQPAELGDSAVYLCASSHPDRAYEQYFGPGTRLTVT.

The V gene is TRBV27, the J gene TRBJ1-2; TRBD1 agrees at 9 bases. V was pared by 1 base and J by 6 bases, with 6 bases of the junction left unmatched. This CDR3 comprises 15 residues. Germline lookup yields CDR1 MNHEY and CDR2 SMNVEV (reference sequence). This CDR3 is CASSLLGTGRDGYTF. DNA for the CDR3: TGTGCCAGCAGTTTATTAGGGACAGGGCGGGATGGCTACACCTTC.

The genes are TRBV19 and TRBJ2-5; 14 bases are a match to TRBD2. J was trimmed by 1 base and V by 3 bases; bases with no gene match: 7. CDR1 is LNHDA, CDR2 SQIVND, per germline (reference sequence). The CDR3 is 18 residues long. The CDR3 DNA reads as TGTGCCAGTAGTATTGCGGGACTAGCGGGGGCAAGCCAAGAGACCCAGTACTTC. It encodes CASSIAGLAGASQETQYF.

This clone has more than one count but fewer than ten. DNA for the CDR3: TGTGCCAGCTCATCCTCCGGGACAGGGTTCATGAACACTGAAGCTTTCTTT. Amino acid sequence: CASSSSGTGFMNTEAFF. This chain joins TRBV18 and TRBJ1-1, with 9 bases identical to TRBD1. The germline gives CDR1 KGHSH, CDR2 LQKENI. The CDR3 covers 17 residues. With 5 bases clipped from V and 0 bases from J, the junction kept 10 bases outside the gene matches.

The V and J genes are TRBV7-9 and TRBJ2-2; possibly TRBD1 for D (6 bases). The germline V gene has CDR1 SEHNR and CDR2 FQNEAQ (reference sequence). The CDR3 spans 15 residues. V lost 5 bases and J 3 bases, leaving 13 bases between the germline ends. The chain's CDR3 is CASSPWTADTGELFF. DNA for the CDR3: TGTGCCAGCAGCCCATGGACAGCAGACACCGGGGAGCTGTTTTTT.

This chain joins TRBV27 and TRBJ2-7; 10 positions agree with TRBD1. Unmatched junction bases numbered 7, after V lost 5 bases and J lost 3 bases. Germline CDR1 reads MNHEY; CDR2 reads SMNVEV (reference sequence). The CDR3 has 15 amino acids. The CDR3 region has the DNA TGTGCCAGCAGTCGGACAGGGGGAGGGGGCTACGAGCAGTACTTC. This gives the protein CASSRTGGGGYEQYF.

This clone has a count of ten or more. The chain has TRBV6-4 and TRBJ2-2; 7 bases agree with TRBD1. V lost 0 bases, J lost 3 bases, and 1 base stayed unmatched. This CDR3 has 15 amino acids. Germline values: CDR1 MRHNA, CDR2 SNTAGT. The CDR3 DNA reads TGTGCCAGCAGTGACTCCGACAGGGACACCGGGGAGCTGTTTTTT. As protein: CASSDSDRDTGELFF.

This chain connects TRBV21-1 to TRBJ1-1. TRBV21-1 is labeled a pseudogene. The CDR3 covers 8 residues. CDR3 sequence reads: CARAEAFF. The DNA of the CDR3 is TGTGCCAGAGCCGAAGCTTTCTTT.